The 7 T cell receptor beta chains given below trace back to one sample, sequenced in a study of monozygotic twins with inflammatory bowel disease (dated by TCRdb to the late 2010s). The method was 5' RACE. Sequencing was performed on an Illumina HiSeq 2500. After reprocessing by TCRdb, each CDR3 protein sequence is one entry, and no DNA is given. The sample table holds roughly 160,000 distinct CDR3 sequences. The top ten clones comprise 6.5% to 9% of the sample. Source material: blood. These receptors all stem from a human donor with ulcerative colitis or Crohn's disease, or a healthy co-twin of an affected twin (not recorded which).

V is TRBV4-1 and J is TRBJ1-2. The CDR3 spans 13 residues. The germline V gene encodes CDR1 MGHRA and CDR2 YSYEKL. CDR3: CASSQVGYYGYTF.

This sequence joins TRBV27 and TRBJ2-7. This CDR3 is 13 amino acids long. Looked up from germline, CDR1 is MNHEY and CDR2 is SMNVEV (reference sequence). CDR3 sequence: CASSLSMYREQYF.

This sequence joins TRBV3-1 and TRBJ2-1. CDR3 size: 15 residues. Per germline, CDR1 LGHDT and CDR2 YNNKEL (reference sequence). The CDR3 spells CASSQDHLGYNEQFF.

This sequence joins TRBV27 and TRBJ1-2; the D gene TCRdb calls, TRBD1, cannot be checked with no DNA. CDR1 MNHEY and CDR2 SMNVEV come from the germline V gene (reference sequence). This CDR3 is built from 13 residues. Here the CDR3 reads CASSFGGREGYTF.

V gene TRBV4-3 combines with J gene TRBJ2-3; TCRdb picks TRBD2, but there is no DNA to check that call. The germline V gene has CDR1 LGHNA and CDR2 YSLEER. The CDR3 has 15 amino acids. The CDR3 region is CASSQWRDYTDTQYF.

V and J are TRBV18 and TRBJ1-2. This CDR3 contains 15 residues. Germline V gives CDR1 KGHSH, CDR2 LQKENI. The CDR3 region is CASSPGSDRPYGYTF. The variable domain in full, completed from reference TRBV18 and TRBJ1-2, reads NAGVMQNPRHLVRRRGQEARLRCSPMKGHSHVYWYRQLPEEGLKFMVYLQKENIIDESGMPKERFSAEFPKEGPSILRIQQVVRGDSAAYFCASSPGSDRPYGYTFGSGTRLTVV.

V is TRBV7-2 and J is TRBJ2-3. The germline CDR1 and CDR2 sequences are SGHTA and FQGNSA. CDR3 size: 13 residues. CDR3 sequence: CASSPNLADTQYF.